What follows describes a single TCR beta chain. The table lists this clone with a count of one. What this receptor recognizes is not known. No base quality values were provided; no much bigger clone lies one nucleotide off. TCRbeta CDR3 regions were amplified from genomic DNA by means of the immunoSEQ Assay, a bias-controlled multiplex PCR. The original pipeline was this. The number of nucleated cells in each sample was estimated from the amplification of reference gene primers within the assay. To quantify the absolute abundance of each unique TCRbeta CDR3 rearrangement, sequence reads were collapsed and filtered. For each sample, productive Simpson clonality was calculated as the square root of Simpson's diversity index over productive rearrangements. TCRdb stores this immuneACCESS table with in-frame sequences only. Part of the clones is absent; in the studies checked, under half of the shortfall reflects unresolved V genes, and no reason is known for the rest. V, J and clone size are taken as reported in that table, and D and trimming were inferred from the DNA itself. The sample table records about 250,000 clones; around 90% of these occur just once. Under 4% of the sample is in the top ten clones.

This record comes from a study of blood T cell repertoires in COVID-19 (TCRdb year 2020). A note on the overall study: Samples covering the acute and convalescent phases of COVID-19 were provided by collaborators in the United States, Italy and Spain. The prospective study material was composed of cDNA or gDNA derived from T cells, B-cell-depleted T cells, or PBMCs. The dataset comprised deeply sampled blood TCRbeta repertoires from subjects exposed to, actively infected with, or recovered from COVID-19. The repertoires were made available in a free public database intended to serve as a resource for research on the immune response to SARS-CoV-2. The samples were drawn from the first 160 participants of the ongoing ImmuneRACE study and from about 1,200 subjects provided by 6 global collaborators. Nearly every sample came with metadata listing a de-identified subject ID, COVID-19 status, age in years and sex. Where available, HLA class I and class II types were taken from metadata supplied by the sample provider and were not determined by assay-based typing.

What the work shows at the level of the full study, not this receptor alone: How much clinical and demographic metadata was included differed by source and by participant, and the metadata was provided uncurated.

Whole blood was collected in K2EDTA tubes by collaborating institutions according to the institutions' own protocols. For TCRbeta analysis, collaborator samples were shipped as frozen whole blood, as isolated PBMCs, or as DNA extracted from either sample type. V is pared back by 4 bases and J by 6 bases, with 15 bases lying between the germline termini. CDR1 and CDR2 (WSHSY, SAAADI) derive from the germline V gene. The CDR3 contains 14 residues, cysteine and phenylalanine counted. Only CDR3 DNA is held: 42 bases, read in frame from base 1. Sequenced input: peripheral blood. This clonotype was obtained from a young man with active or convalescent COVID-19. The chain uses TRBV10-2 and TRBJ1-2; the D gene assignment is ambiguous. The DNA sequence follows: TGCGCCAGCAGTGGGTCCCAGGTTACGAATGGCTACACCTTC. It translates to CASSGSQVTNGYTF.